Listed here are 7 T cell receptor beta chains from one sample, sequenced in a study of blood T cell repertoires in COVID-19. Libraries were prepared by immunoSEQ multiplex PCR; TCRdb keeps only in-frame clonotypes and omits some of them. The data hold a few hundred thousand clones, with approximately 89% observed a single time. The sequenced material came from peripheral blood. The receptors shown here come from a woman aged 40 to 50 who had recovered from COVID-19.

The chain carries TRBV4-3 and TRBJ2-5, with D perhaps matching TRBD1 (6 bases). Trimming removed 0 bases at V and 1 base at J, with 15 bases between. CDR1 and CDR2 from the germline V gene are LGHNA and YSLEER. This CDR3 region has 17 residues. The CDR3 nucleotides are TGCGCCAGCAGCCAAGATACAGGGCGAATGACCCAAGAGACCCAGTACTTC. Its protein product is CASSQDTGRMTQETQYF.

This chain connects TRBV9 to TRBJ1-1, with D perhaps TRBD1 (6 bases). Trimming removed 3 bases from V and 8 bases from J, with 11 bases in between. Germline V gives CDR1 SGDLS, CDR2 YYNGEE. CDR3 length equals 12 residues. CDR3 region: CASSGGTPEAFF. Written as DNA, the CDR3 is TGTGCCAGCAGCGGGGGGACACCCGAAGCTTTCTTT.

The chain uses TRBV3-1 (or the pseudogene TRBV3-2) and TRBJ2-3, with TRBD2 identical over 8 bases. Germline assignment: CDR1 LGHDT and CDR2 YNNKEL (reference sequence). The CDR3 loop spans 16 amino acids. J lost 2 bases, V lost 0 bases, and 4 bases had no gene match. The CDR3 is CASSQEAGASTDTQYF. The CDR3 bases are TGTGCCAGCAGCCAAGAAGCGGGGGCCTCCACAGATACGCAGTATTTT.

The gene calls are TRBV6-5 and TRBJ1-1; D not certain. This CDR3 spans 15 amino acids. V was trimmed by 4 bases and J by 0 bases, leaving 12 bases between them. Germline loops: CDR1 MNHEY, CDR2 SVGAGI. The CDR3 loop reads CASSLNNRVNTEAFF. The CDR3 DNA follows: TGTGCCAGCAGTTTAAACAACAGAGTGAACACTGAAGCTTTCTTT.

In this sample, this clone turned up a few times. The V call is TRBV28, the J call TRBJ2-7, with D tentatively TRBD1 (7 bases). With 7 bases removed from V and 3 bases from J, the gap between germline ends came to 19 bases. CDR1 is MDHEN and CDR2 is SYDVKM in the germline V gene. The CDR3 runs to 15 residues. Here the CDR3 reads CASTGTGPGGYEQYV. The DNA for the CDR3 is TGTGCCAGCACCGGGACTGGTCCAGGGGGCTACGAGCAGTACGTC.

This rearrangement joins TRBV10-3 to TRBJ1-2, with D unclear. CDR3 length: 13 residues. V was clipped by 4 bases and J by 1 base, with 7 bases between them. Germline V gene lookup returns CDR1 ENHRY and CDR2 SYGVKD. Here the CDR3 DNA reads TGTGCCATCAGTGGTAACAGTAACTATGGCTACACCTTC. Translating it yields CAISGNSNYGYTF.

This chain links TRBV6-5 with TRBJ2-7; a possible D gene is TRBD2 (5 bases). The CDR3 length is 12 residues. V lost 7 bases to trimming and J lost 5 bases, with 12 bases between them. The germline V gene has CDR1 MNHEY and CDR2 SVGAGI. The CDR3 region is CASTGSGHEQYV. The CDR3, as DNA: TGTGCCAGCACGGGGAGCGGCCACGAGCAGTACGTC.